The 3 T cell receptor beta chains presented below share a single source sample, sequenced in a study of cytomegalovirus exposure and HLA in healthy donors. It was with 60 Vbeta and 13 Jbeta primers that the PCR ran. Sequencing was performed with immunoSEQ multiplex PCR; in TCRdb, only in-frame clones are kept and a portion is missing. The table lists 65,000 or so clones, around 73% of them singletons. Sequencing input: PBMCs. Receptors originate from a girl between 10 and 17 years old in good health and CMV-seropositive.

V and J are TRBV7-9 and TRBJ2-2; D is perhaps TRBD1 (6 bases). CDR1 is SEHNR and CDR2 is FQNEAQ in the germline V gene (reference sequence). This CDR3 has 15 residues. V was shortened by 6 bases and J by 5 bases, with 16 bases between the two germline ends. The CDR3 loop reads CASRHDRLGTGELFF. CDR3 DNA sequence: TGTGCCAGCAGACACGACAGGCTCGGTACCGGGGAGCTGTTTTTT.

This chain uses TRBV6-1 with TRBJ2-7, with TRBD1 identical over 7 bases. This CDR3 is 14 amino acids long. The V segment lost 4 bases and the J segment 3 bases; nucleotides outside the gene matches: 6. In germline, CDR1 is MNHNS, CDR2 SASEGT. In nucleotides, the CDR3 is TGTGCCAGCAGTGTCGGGACAGAATACTACGAGCAGTACTTC. Protein product: CASSVGTEYYEQYF.

The chain employs TRBV7-8 and TRBJ1-2; 7 bases match TRBD1. The CDR3 consists of 14 residues. V shed 4 bases and J 3 bases; nucleotides not matched to a gene: 5. Per the germline V gene, CDR1 is SGHVS and CDR2 is FQNEAQ. The CDR3 is CASSSSGQDYGYTF. CDR3 bases: TGTGCCAGCAGCTCAAGCGGACAGGACTATGGCTACACCTTC.